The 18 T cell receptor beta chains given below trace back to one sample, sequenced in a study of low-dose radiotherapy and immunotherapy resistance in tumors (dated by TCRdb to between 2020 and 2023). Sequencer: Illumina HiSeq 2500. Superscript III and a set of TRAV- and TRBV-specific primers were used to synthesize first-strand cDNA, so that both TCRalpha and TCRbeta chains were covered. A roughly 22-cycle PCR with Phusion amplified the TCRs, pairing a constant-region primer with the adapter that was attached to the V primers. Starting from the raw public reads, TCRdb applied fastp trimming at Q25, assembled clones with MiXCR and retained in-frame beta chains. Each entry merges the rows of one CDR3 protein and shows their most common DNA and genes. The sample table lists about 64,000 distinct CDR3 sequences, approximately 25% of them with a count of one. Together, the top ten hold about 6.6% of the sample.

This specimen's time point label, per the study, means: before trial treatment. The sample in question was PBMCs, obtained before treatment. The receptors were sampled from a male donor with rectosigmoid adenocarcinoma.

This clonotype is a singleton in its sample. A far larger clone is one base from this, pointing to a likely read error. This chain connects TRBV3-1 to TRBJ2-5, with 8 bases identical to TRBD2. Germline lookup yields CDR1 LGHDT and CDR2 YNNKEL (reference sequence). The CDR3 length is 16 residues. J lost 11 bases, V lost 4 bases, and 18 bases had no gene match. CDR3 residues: CASSLARGGSYNEQYF. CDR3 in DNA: TGTGCCAGCAGCCTGGCTCGGGGGGGTTCCTACAATGAGCAGTACTTC.

CDR3: CASSFFGGVENSPLHF. The CDR3 region has the DNA TGTGCCAGCAGTTTTTTTGGGGGGGTGGAGAATTCACCCCTCCACTTT. V is TRBV28 and J is TRBJ1-6, with D possibly TRBD1 on 5 matching bases. This CDR3 has 16 amino acids. The ends were cut back, 3 bases at V and 7 bases at J, with 16 bases in the middle. The germline CDR1 and CDR2 sequences are MDHEN and SYDVKM.

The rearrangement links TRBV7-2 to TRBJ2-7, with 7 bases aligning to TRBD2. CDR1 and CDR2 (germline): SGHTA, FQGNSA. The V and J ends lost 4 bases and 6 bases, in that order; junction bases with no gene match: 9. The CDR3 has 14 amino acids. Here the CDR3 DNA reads TGTGCCAGCAGCTGGGGGACTACCCGTCTCGAGCAGTACTTC. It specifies CASSWGTTRLEQYF.

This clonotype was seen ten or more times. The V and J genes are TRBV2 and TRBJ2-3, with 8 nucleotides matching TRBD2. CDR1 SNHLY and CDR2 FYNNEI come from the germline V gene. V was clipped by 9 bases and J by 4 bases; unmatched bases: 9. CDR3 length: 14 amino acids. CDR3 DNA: TGTGCCAGACAGGGACTAGAGGGTTCAGATACGCAGTATTTT. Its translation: CARQGLEGSDTQYF.

In DNA, the CDR3 is TGCGCCAGCGGCCCCGACTCGGGGGTATACGAGCAGTACTTC. It specifies CASGPDSGVYEQYF. The V and J genes are TRBV5-1 and TRBJ2-7; the D gene is possibly TRBD2 (6 bases). Germline V gene lookup returns CDR1 SGHRS and CDR2 YFSETQ. The CDR3 consists of 14 residues. V gave up 7 bases and J gave up 4 bases, with 18 bases separating them.

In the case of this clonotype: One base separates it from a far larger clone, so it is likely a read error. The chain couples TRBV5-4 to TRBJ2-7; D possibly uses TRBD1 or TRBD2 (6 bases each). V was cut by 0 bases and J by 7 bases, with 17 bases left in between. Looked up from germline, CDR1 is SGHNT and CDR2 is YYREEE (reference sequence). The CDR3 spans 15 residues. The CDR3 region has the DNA TGTGCCAGCAGCTTGGCGGGGGCCCTACACAATGAGCAGTACTTC. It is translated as CASSLAGALHNEQYF.

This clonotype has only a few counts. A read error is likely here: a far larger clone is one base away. The CDR3 DNA follows: TGTGCCAGCAGCCACGGGACAGGGGGCAACTATGAGCAGTACTTC. It yields the protein CASSHGTGGNYEQYF. This chain connects TRBV3-1 to TRBJ2-7; 12 bases match TRBD1. The V gene's germline CDR1 is LGHDT and CDR2 YNNKEL (reference sequence). J gave up 7 bases and V 3 bases, and 7 bases lay outside the gene matches. The length of the CDR3 is 15 residues.

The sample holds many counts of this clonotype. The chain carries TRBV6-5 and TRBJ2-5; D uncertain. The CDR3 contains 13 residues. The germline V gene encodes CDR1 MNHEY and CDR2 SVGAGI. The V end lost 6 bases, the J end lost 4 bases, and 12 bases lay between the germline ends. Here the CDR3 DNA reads TGTGCCAGCAGACCTGAATGGCTAGAGACCCAGTACTTC. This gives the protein CASRPEWLETQYF.

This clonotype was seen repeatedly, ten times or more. CDR3 loop: CASSLLSTEAFF. The CDR3 DNA follows: TGTGCCAGCAGTTTGTTAAGCACTGAAGCTTTCTTT. The V and J genes are TRBV12-3 or TRBV12-4 and TRBJ1-1; D unclear. The CDR3 runs 12 residues. V was cut by 3 bases and J by 4 bases, with 6 bases left in between.

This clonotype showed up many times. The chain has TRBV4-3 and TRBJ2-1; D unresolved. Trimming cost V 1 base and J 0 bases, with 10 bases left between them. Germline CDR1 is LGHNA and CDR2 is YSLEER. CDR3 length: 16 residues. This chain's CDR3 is CASSQGGVSSYNEQFF. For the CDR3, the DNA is TGCGCCAGCAGCCAAGGTGGCGTTAGCTCCTACAATGAGCAGTTCTTC.

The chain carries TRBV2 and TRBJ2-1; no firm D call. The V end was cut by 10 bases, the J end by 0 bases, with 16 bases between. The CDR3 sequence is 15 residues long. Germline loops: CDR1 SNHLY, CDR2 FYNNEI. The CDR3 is CATSVGRSSYNEQFF. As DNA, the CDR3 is TGTGCCACTAGTGTGGGTCGAAGCTCCTACAATGAGCAGTTCTTC.

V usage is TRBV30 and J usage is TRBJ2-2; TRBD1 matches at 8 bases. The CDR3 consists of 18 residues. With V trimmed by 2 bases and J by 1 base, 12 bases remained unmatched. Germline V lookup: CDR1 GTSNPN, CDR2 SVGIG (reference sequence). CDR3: CAWSTRGVGQGNTGELFF. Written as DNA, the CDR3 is TGTGCCTGGAGTACTCGAGGGGTAGGACAGGGGAACACCGGGGAGCTGTTTTTT.

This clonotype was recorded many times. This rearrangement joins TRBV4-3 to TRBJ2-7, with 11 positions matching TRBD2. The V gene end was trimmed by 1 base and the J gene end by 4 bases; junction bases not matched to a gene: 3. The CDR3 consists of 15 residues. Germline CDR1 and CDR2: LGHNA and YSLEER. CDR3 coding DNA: TGCGCCAGCAGCCAAGGCCTAGCGGGAGGTTACGAGCAGTACTTC. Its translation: CASSQGLAGGYEQYF.

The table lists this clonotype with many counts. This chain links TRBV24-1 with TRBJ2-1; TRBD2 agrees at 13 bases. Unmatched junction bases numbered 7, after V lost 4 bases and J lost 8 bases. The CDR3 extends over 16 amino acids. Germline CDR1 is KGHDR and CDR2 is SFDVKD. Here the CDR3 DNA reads TGTGCCACCAGTGAAACCGGGACTAGCGGGAACGATGAGCAGTTCTTC. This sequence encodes CATSETGTSGNDEQFF.

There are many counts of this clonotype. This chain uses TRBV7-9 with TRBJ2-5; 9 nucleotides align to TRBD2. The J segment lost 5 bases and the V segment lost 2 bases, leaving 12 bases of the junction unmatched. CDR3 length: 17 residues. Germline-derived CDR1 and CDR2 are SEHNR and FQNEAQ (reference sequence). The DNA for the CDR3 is TGTGCCAGCAGCTTACCGCCTAGCGGGGACCCAGGGGAGACCCAGTACTTC. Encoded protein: CASSLPPSGDPGETQYF.

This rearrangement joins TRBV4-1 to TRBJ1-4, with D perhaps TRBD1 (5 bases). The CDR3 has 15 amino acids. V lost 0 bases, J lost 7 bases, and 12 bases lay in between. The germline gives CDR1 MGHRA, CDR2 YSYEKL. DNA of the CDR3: TGCGCCAGCAGCCAAGAAGGAGGGACGGTTGAAAAACTGTTTTTT. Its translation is CASSQEGGTVEKLFF.

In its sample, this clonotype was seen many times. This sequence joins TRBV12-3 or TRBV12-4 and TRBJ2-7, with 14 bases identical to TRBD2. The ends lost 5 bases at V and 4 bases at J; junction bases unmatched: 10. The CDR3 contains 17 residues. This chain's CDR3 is CASSPRTSGGPPYEQYF. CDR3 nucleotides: TGTGCCAGCAGTCCTCGGACTAGCGGGGGGCCCCCATACGAGCAGTACTTC.

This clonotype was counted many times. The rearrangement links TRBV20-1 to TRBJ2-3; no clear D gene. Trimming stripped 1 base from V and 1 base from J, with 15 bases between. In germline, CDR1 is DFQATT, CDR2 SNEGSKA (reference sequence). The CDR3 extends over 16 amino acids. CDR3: CSARAPGRGRTDTQYF. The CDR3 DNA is TGCAGTGCTAGAGCCCCCGGTCGCGGCCGCACAGATACGCAGTATTTT.